These 7 T cell receptor beta chains were sequenced from one sample in a study of blood T cells in healthy people across ages. For the second PCR, which ran for about 7 to 11 cycles, a sample-barcoded 5' primer and a J-beta primer mix were used. A single record per CDR3 protein comes from TCRdb applying MiXCR to the 5' RACE reads. The sample lists hundreds of thousands of distinct CDR3 sequences, 45% to 50% occurring once. Sequenced material: blood. All receptors derive from a man younger than 45 in good health.

This clonotype was detected once. The rearrangement uses TRBV29-1 and TRBJ1-1, with D hard to call. V was shortened by 6 bases and J by 7 bases, with 12 bases between the two germline ends. CDR1 is SQVTM, CDR2 ANQGSEA, per germline. The CDR3 has 11 residues. The CDR3 nucleotides read TGCAGCGTCGAACGAGCATTTGAAGCTTTCTTT. Amino acid sequence: CSVERAFEAFF.

The chain joins TRBV7-2 to TRBJ2-1; D call uncertain. This CDR3 spans 14 amino acids. Trimming took off 1 base at V and 10 bases at J, with 14 bases between the two ends. The V gene's germline CDR1 is SGHTA and CDR2 FQGNSA. This chain's CDR3 is CASSLVGPAREQFF. For the CDR3, the DNA is TGTGCCAGCAGCTTAGTGGGCCCCGCCCGCGAGCAGTTCTTC.

The table lists this clonotype with a few counts. V and J are TRBV24-1 and TRBJ2-2; no firm D call. CDR3 size: 11 residues. Germline CDR1 KGHDR, CDR2 SFDVKD. Trimming removed 9 bases at V and 2 bases at J, with 3 bases between. CDR3 loop: CATQNTGELFF. CDR3 DNA: TGTGCCACCCAAAACACCGGGGAGCTGTTTTTT.

This clonotype was seen a handful of times. In nucleotides, the CDR3 is TGTGCCAGCAGCCATAGACAGGGCCGCACAGATACGCAGTATTTT. As protein: CASSHRQGRTDTQYF. The J gene is TRBJ2-3, the V gene TRBV3-1; TRBD1 matches 7 bases. Germline V lookup: CDR1 LGHDT, CDR2 YNNKEL (reference sequence). The CDR3 is 15 residues long. Trimming at V came to 3 bases and at J to 1 base, leaving 4 bases not matched to a gene.

The chain is built from TRBV4-2 and TRBJ1-2; D unclear. The germline V gene encodes CDR1 LGHNA and CDR2 YNFKEQ. CDR3 length: 15 amino acids. V dropped 0 bases and J dropped 2 bases, with 10 bases sitting between them. CDR3 region: CASSQEEQFNYGYTF. Here the CDR3 DNA reads TGTGCCAGCAGCCAAGAAGAACAGTTCAACTATGGCTACACCTTC.

V usage is TRBV20-1 and J usage is TRBJ2-3; D is perhaps TRBD1 (6 bases). The V end lost 1 base, the J end lost 7 bases, and 12 bases lay between the germline ends. The CDR3 has 13 residues. CDR1 DFQATT and CDR2 SNEGSKA come from the germline V gene (reference sequence). The CDR3 region has the DNA TGCAGTGCTAGAGTATCCGGACAGAATACGCAGTATTTT. Translated: CSARVSGQNTQYF.

The sample holds a few counts of this clonotype. The chain employs TRBV20-1 and TRBJ2-1; D is tentatively TRBD1 or TRBD2 (5 bases each). The CDR3 is 14 amino acids. V was trimmed by 6 bases and J by 7 bases, leaving 19 bases between them. Germline assignment: CDR1 DFQATT and CDR2 SNEGSKA (reference sequence). The CDR3 here is CSAFDGALRNEQFF. The CDR3 DNA reads as TGCAGTGCCTTTGACGGGGCCCTTAGAAATGAGCAGTTCTTC.